This T cell receptor beta chain was sequenced in a study of glioma-infiltrating T cells. The iRepertoire nested amplicon-rescue multiplex PCR amplified TCR alpha and beta CDR3s from RNA. TCRdb used MiXCR to reprocess the multiplex PCR reads, holding one entry per CDR3 protein. Of fewer than 500,000 distinct CDR3 sequences detected, about 40% appear once; the ten largest clones hold around 11%. Germline V gives CDR1 SGHTA, CDR2 FQGTGA. The CDR3 is made up of 15 amino acids. Note on this clonotype: An end of the junction differs from the germline gene, which may be a read error.

V and J are TRBV7-3 and TRBJ2-3; TRBD1 is a possible D gene (5 bases). The receptor was isolated from a human donor with low-grade glioma or glioblastoma, undergoing nonglioma brain surgery, or in good health (not recorded which). The sequenced sample was glioma tissue, nonneoplastic brain tissue, or PBMCs (not recorded which). CDR3 in amino acids: CASGFGARSTDTQYF. In DNA, the CDR3 is TGTGCCAGCGGCTTTGGGGCTAGAAGCACAGATACGCAGTATTTT.